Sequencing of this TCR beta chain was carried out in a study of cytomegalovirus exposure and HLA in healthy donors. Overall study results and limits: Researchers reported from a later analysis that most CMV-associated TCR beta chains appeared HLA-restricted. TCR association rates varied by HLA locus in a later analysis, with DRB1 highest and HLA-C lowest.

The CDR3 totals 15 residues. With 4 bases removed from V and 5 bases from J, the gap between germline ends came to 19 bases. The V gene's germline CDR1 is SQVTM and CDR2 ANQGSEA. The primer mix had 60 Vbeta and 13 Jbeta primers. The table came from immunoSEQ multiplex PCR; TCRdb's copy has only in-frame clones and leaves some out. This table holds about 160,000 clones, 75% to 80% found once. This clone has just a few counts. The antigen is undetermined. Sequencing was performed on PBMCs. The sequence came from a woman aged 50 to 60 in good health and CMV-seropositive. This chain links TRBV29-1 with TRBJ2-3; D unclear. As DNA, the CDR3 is TGCAGCGTTGGTTTAGCCTCTGGCTTCAGAGATACGCAGTATTTT. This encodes CSVGLASGFRDTQYF.